This TCR beta chain was sequenced for a study of OX40 agonist ivuxolimab in advanced cancers. Looking at the study overall: Allowance was made for prior anti-PD-1, anti-PD-L1 or anti-CTLA-4 therapy, and approximately 41% had some. Study results and limitations: In the 0.1-3.0 mg/kg groups, partial responders showed among the lowest expansion. Expanded clones tended on average to be more numerous among CD8+ T cells than CD4+. Clonal expansion was seen in CD4+ and CD8+ blood T cells by week 6 at 0.1 to 3.0 mg/kg.

CDR3 size: 13 residues. The V gene lost 7 bases and the J gene lost 4 bases, with 11 bases spanning the gap. From germline, CDR1 is SNHLY and CDR2 FYNNEI. This clone showed up just a few times. Its antigen is unknown. Libraries were prepared by immunoSEQ multiplex PCR; TCRdb keeps only in-frame clonotypes and omits some of them. The data hold tens of thousands of clones, with roughly 90% observed a single time. Material: CD4+ or CD8+ T cells sorted from blood, obtained in a trial of the OX40 agonist ivuxolimab. The source is an adult with an advanced solid tumor such as melanoma, head and neck, liver or kidney cancer. The chain carries TRBV2 and TRBJ1-5; no clear D gene. CDR3 in DNA: TGTGCCAGCATCGGCGACGCAAATCAGCCCCAGCATTTT. Encoded protein: CASIGDANQPQHF.